The 23 T cell receptor beta chains below were found in one sample sequenced in a study of T-cell memory formation after mild COVID-19. MiXCR, run by TCRdb on the 5' RACE reads, gives a single entry per CDR3 protein. The data hold about 440,000 distinct CDR3 sequences, with over 15% observed a single time. The sample was PBMCs or a T cell subset sorted from them (not recorded which). The receptors were gathered from an adult woman who had mild COVID-19 (a few samples of this study predate the infection). Cell type and time point are not known.

This clonotype was counted a few times. V is TRBV29-1 and J is TRBJ1-2; 9 bases fit TRBD1. Per the germline V gene, CDR1 is SQVTM and CDR2 is ANQGSEA. The V gene end was trimmed by 7 bases and the J gene end by 5 bases; junction bases not matched to a gene: 8. The CDR3 is made up of 13 amino acids. The CDR3 DNA sequence: TGCAGCGCACGACAGGGGGGCGGATATGGCTACACCTTC. It translates to CSARQGGGYGYTF.

The chain uses TRBV5-1 and TRBJ2-5; the D is unclear. CDR3 length: 11 residues. From germline, CDR1 is SGHRS and CDR2 YFSETQ. Between the trimmed V and J ends, which lost 4 bases and 2 bases, there was a span of 3 bases. The CDR3 DNA is TGCGCCAGCAGCATGCAAGAGACCCAGTACTTC. Translating it yields CASSMQETQYF.

This clonotype was seen only a few times. V usage is TRBV24-1 and J usage is TRBJ2-3, with TRBD2 matching over 7 bases. Germline V gene sequence: CDR1 KGHDR, CDR2 SFDVKD. CDR3 length equals 15 residues. V was clipped by 4 bases and J by 2 bases; unmatched bases: 5. The CDR3: CATSESGLFTDTQYF. CDR3 in DNA: TGTGCCACCAGTGAATCGGGACTATTCACAGATACGCAGTATTTT.

The sample holds a few counts of this clonotype. The V gene is TRBV12-3 or TRBV12-4, the J gene TRBJ1-4, with 8 positions matching TRBD1. Germline trimming cut 7 bases from V and 10 bases from J; bases unmatched to any gene: 14. The CDR3 consists of 15 residues. The CDR3 DNA follows: TGTGCCAGCACTGCCTCGGGCGGGACAGGAGGAAAACTGTTTTTT. It is translated as CASTASGGTGGKLFF.

This chain links TRBV6-2 or TRBV6-3 with TRBJ2-2, with D perhaps being TRBD1 or TRBD2 (5 bases each). Germline V gene data show CDR1 as MNHEY and CDR2 as SVGEGT. With 0 bases removed from V and 6 bases from J, the gap between germline ends came to 17 bases. This CDR3 is built from 17 residues. The CDR3 nucleotides read TGTGCCAGCAGTTACTCCGTTACAGATAGGGACGCCGGGGAGCTGTTTTTT. As protein: CASSYSVTDRDAGELFF.

This clonotype came up a few times. The rearrangement uses TRBV7-2 and TRBJ2-3; 13 bases match TRBD2. V lost 4 bases and J lost 11; bases outside the gene matches: 6. CDR3 size: 14 residues. Germline V gene lookup returns CDR1 SGHTA and CDR2 FQGNSA. CDR3 in DNA: TGTGCCAGCAGCTCCACTAGCGGGAGGGCCATGCAGTATTTT. This codes for CASSSTSGRAMQYF.

The chain combines TRBV24-1 with TRBJ1-1; maybe TRBD1 (6 bases). The germline gives CDR1 KGHDR, CDR2 SFDVKD. The CDR3 length is 14 residues. The V end was cut by 6 bases, the J end by 6 bases, with 16 bases between. For the CDR3, the DNA is TGTGCCACCAGTACGACAGGCCCGTTCGCTGAAGCTTTCTTT. Amino acids: CATSTTGPFAEAFF.

The chain joins TRBV20-1 to TRBJ2-2; perhaps TRBD2 as D (5 bases). Germline CDR1 reads DFQATT; CDR2 reads SNEGSKA (reference sequence). This CDR3 has 13 amino acids. Trimming cost V 0 bases and J 3 bases, with 5 bases left between them. CDR3 in DNA: TGCAGTGCTAGAGATAGCGACACCGGGGAGCTGTTTTTT. Translating gives CSARDSDTGELFF.

There are a few counts of this clonotype. The chain joins TRBV7-2 to TRBJ2-7; TRBD2 aligns across 8 bases. V was clipped by 8 bases and J by 6 bases; unmatched bases: 15. Germline V CDR1 and CDR2: SGHTA, FQGNSA. The CDR3 consists of 15 residues. The chain's CDR3 is CASLGDLASGREQYF. In DNA form, the CDR3 reads TGTGCCAGCCTGGGGGACCTGGCTAGCGGGCGCGAGCAGTACTTC.

The chain couples TRBV12-3 or TRBV12-4 to TRBJ2-5, with 8 bases aligning to TRBD1. The CDR3 consists of 14 residues. Trimming removed 6 bases from V and 5 bases from J; junction bases left unmatched: 8. CDR3 nucleotide sequence: TGTGCCAGCAGGCTGAAGGACAGGGACGAGACCCAGTACTTC. Translating gives CASRLKDRDETQYF.

This clonotype has more than one count but fewer than ten. The chain employs TRBV28 and TRBJ1-2; 8 bases are a match to TRBD1. The germline V gene has CDR1 MDHEN and CDR2 SYDVKM. J gave up 0 bases and V 5 bases, and 11 bases lay outside the gene matches. CDR3 size: 17 residues. This CDR3 reads CASSPGGAGSSNYGYTF. CDR3 DNA sequence: TGTGCCAGCAGTCCAGGGGGCGCAGGTTCATCTAACTATGGCTACACCTTC.

This clonotype was counted between two and nine times. J is TRBJ2-5 and V is TRBV20-1; D not resolved. CDR1 DFQATT and CDR2 SNEGSKA come from the germline V gene (reference sequence). V gave up 1 base and J gave up 4 bases, with 13 bases separating them. This CDR3 is 14 amino acids long. This CDR3 is CSARVAPGRETQYF. The CDR3 DNA sequence: TGCAGTGCTAGAGTGGCCCCCGGGCGAGAGACCCAGTACTTC.

This clonotype was picked up a small number of times. The CDR3 region is CASRPTPGTDTQYF. CDR3 in DNA: TGTGCCAGCAGACCGACTCCGGGCACAGATACGCAGTATTTT. The chain joins TRBV12-3 or TRBV12-4 to TRBJ2-3; D is undetermined. Trimming stripped 6 bases from V and 1 base from J, with 11 bases between. The CDR3 consists of 14 residues.

This clonotype was detected many times. This sequence joins TRBV7-9 and TRBJ2-5; 8 nucleotides line up with TRBD1. The CDR3 runs to 14 residues. V lost 5 bases to trimming and J lost 5 bases; unmatched junction nucleotides: 7. Germline V gene sequence: CDR1 SEHNR, CDR2 FQNEAQ (reference sequence). The CDR3 sequence is CASSPGQGGETQYF. CDR3 nucleotide sequence: TGTGCCAGCAGCCCCGGACAGGGTGGGGAGACCCAGTACTTC.

The gene calls are TRBV4-1 and TRBJ1-5; possible D gene TRBD1, 5 bases. The length of the CDR3 is 18 residues. V lost 2 bases and J lost 1, with 18 bases in between. Germline V gene sequence: CDR1 MGHRA, CDR2 YSYEKL. The CDR3 DNA sequence: TGCGCCAGCAGCCAAAGGGAATGGGGGGACCGGAGCAATCAGCCCCAGCATTTT. Its translation: CASSQREWGDRSNQPQHF.

The chain employs TRBV20-1 and TRBJ2-1; 11 bases are a match to TRBD2. V was clipped by 5 bases and J by 0 bases; unmatched bases: 21. The CDR3 is 21 residues long. The germline gives CDR1 DFQATT, CDR2 SNEGSKA (reference sequence). As DNA, the CDR3 is TGCAGTGCTCCAGGCGAAACCGCTAGCGGGAGGTTTCTAAGCTCCTACAATGAGCAGTTCTTC. It translates to CSAPGETASGRFLSSYNEQFF.

The chain employs TRBV3-1 and TRBJ2-7; D not resolved. V shed 2 bases and J shed 5 bases, with 19 bases lying between them. CDR3 size: 16 residues. Germline lookup yields CDR1 LGHDT and CDR2 YNNKEL (reference sequence). The CDR3 DNA is TGTGCCAGCAGCCAACGGGCCGTCAACTCTCGGGACGAGCAGTACTTC. Encoded protein: CASSQRAVNSRDEQYF.

This clonotype occurred a few times. CDR3 in DNA: TGTGCCAGCTCGCAACAGGGGTTGGACTATGGCTACACCTTC. Its translation is CASSQQGLDYGYTF. This chain links TRBV18 with TRBJ1-2, with 7 positions matching TRBD1. Unmatched junction bases numbered 7, after V lost 6 bases and J lost 3 bases. The CDR3 has 14 amino acids. Germline V gives CDR1 KGHSH, CDR2 LQKENI.

The chain recombines TRBV6-5 with TRBJ2-7; either TRBD1 or TRBD2 may supply D (5 bases each). Germline CDR1 and CDR2: MNHEY and SVGAGI. Trimming took 0 bases from V and 3 from J, leaving 12 bases between them. The CDR3 loop spans 15 amino acids. The CDR3 nucleotides read TGTGCCAGCAGTTACTCGAAGGGGACCCGCTACGAGCAGTACTTC. Encoded protein: CASSYSKGTRYEQYF.

This clonotype was observed a few times. The chain links TRBV29-1 to TRBJ2-2, with 8 bases matching TRBD1. Germline lookup yields CDR1 SQVTM and CDR2 ANQGSEA. Trimming removed 4 bases from V and 2 bases from J; junction bases left unmatched: 6. This CDR3 has 15 amino acids. CDR3 loop: CSVVLTGDNTGELFF. The CDR3 region has the DNA TGCAGCGTTGTTTTGACAGGGGATAACACCGGGGAGCTGTTTTTT.

This clonotype was counted a few times. The chain recombines TRBV3-1 with TRBJ2-5; D call uncertain. Germline loops: CDR1 LGHDT, CDR2 YNNKEL (reference sequence). Trimming stripped 0 bases from V and 5 bases from J, with 10 bases between. This CDR3 contains 14 residues. The CDR3 DNA reads TGTGCCAGCAGCCAAGAACCGATGTGGGAGACCCAGTACTTC. It codes for CASSQEPMWETQYF.

This sequence joins TRBV10-3 and TRBJ2-6; 7 nucleotides match TRBD2. V shed 0 bases and J 1 base; nucleotides not matched to a gene: 9. Germline V gene lookup returns CDR1 ENHRY and CDR2 SYGVKD. CDR3 length equals 19 residues. CDR3 sequence: CAISESGGILVSGANVLTF. CDR3 coding DNA: TGTGCCATCAGTGAGTCCGGGGGGATTCTGGTTTCTGGGGCCAACGTCCTGACTTTC.

V usage is TRBV12-3 or TRBV12-4 and J usage is TRBJ2-3, with D possibly TRBD2 on 6 matching bases. The CDR3 totals 14 residues. V lost 7 bases, J lost 5 bases, and 16 bases lay in between. For the CDR3, the DNA is TGTGCCAGCACCGTGGATGGCGGGGTAGATACGCAGTATTTT. Encoded protein: CASTVDGGVDTQYF.